The rows below give T cell receptor beta chains drawn from one sample of a study of control samples from healthy donors and cancer patients. TCRdb's table, derived via immunoSEQ multiplex PCR, lists solely in-frame clones and lacks some. The profile shows about 120,000 clones, over 75% of them singletons. Sequencing was done on a sample of PBMCs. The receptors derive from a woman between 50 and 59 years old with colorectal cancer. Each CDR3 is given with its conserved first and last residue. The D gene is left open where the match is weak. The size field is filled for only some rows; it gives once, few, many or a size class.

v_call	clone_size	d_call	j_call	cdr3_nt	cdr3_aa
TRBV13	-	-	TRBJ1-1	TGTGCCAGCAGCTTAGGGGCAGTTGTGGCTTTCTTT	CASSLGAVVAFF
TRBV19	-	-	TRBJ1-1	TGTGCCAGTAGTATAGATAGGTTCACTGAAGCTTTCTTT	CASSIDRFTEAFF
TRBV30	-	TRBD1	TRBJ1-5	TGTGCCTGGAGTAATACAGGGGGCAATCAGCCCCAGCATTTT	CAWSNTGGNQPQHF
TRBV3-1/TRBV3-2	-	-	TRBJ1-3	TGTGCCAGCAGCATTGGGACATTCTCTGGAAACACCATATATTTT	CASSIGTFSGNTIYF
TRBV6-5	-	-	TRBJ1-1	TGTGCCAGCGAGCCGTACACTGAAGCTTTCTTT	CASEPYTEAFF
TRBV29-1	-	TRBD1	TRBJ1-2	TGCAGCGTGAATAGGGGGCTGGATGGCTACACCTTC	CSVNRGLDGYTF
TRBV10-3	-	-	TRBJ1-3	TGTGCCATCAACAACAGGGATTCTGGAAACACCATATATTTT	CAINNRDSGNTIYF
TRBV20-1	-	-	TRBJ1-2	TGCAGTGCTAGTAGGACGGAGGGTGGTGGCTACACCTTC	CSASRTEGGGYTF
TRBV5-1	once	TRBD2	TRBJ2-4	TGCGCCAGCAGCCCGACTAGCGGGGTTAAAAACATTCAGTACTTC	CASSPTSGVKNIQYF
TRBV7-9	-	-	TRBJ1-6	TGTGCCAGCAGCGCGTCCGGGACGCTGAATTCACCCCTCCACTTT	CASSASGTLNSPLHF
TRBV10-1	-	TRBD1	TRBJ2-7	TGCGCCAGCAGTGAGGGGACAGGGGGGCACGAGCAGTACTTC	CASSEGTGGHEQYF
TRBV7-5	-	-	TRBJ2-7	TGTGTCAGAAGCTTCTTTAGCGGGAACTCCTACGAGCAGTACTTC	CVRSFFSGNSYEQYF
TRBV10-3	once	-	TRBJ1-5	TGTGCCATCAGCGGGACACTCCTCAATCAGCCCCAGCATTTT	CAISGTLLNQPQHF
TRBV4-2	-	-	TRBJ1-1	TGTGCCAGCAGCCAAGTTGGAAGTGGGGGCACTGAAGCTTTCTTT	CASSQVGSGGTEAFF
TRBV5-1	-	TRBD1	TRBJ2-2	TGCGCCAGCAGCACCGGGACAGGGTATACCGGGGAGCTGTTTTTT	CASSTGTGYTGELFF
TRBV5-1	-	-	TRBJ2-2	TGCGCCAGCAGCTCCCAGGGGACGTCGGGCGGGGAGCTGTTTTTT	CASSSQGTSGGELFF
TRBV19	-	TRBD1	TRBJ2-7	TGTGCCAGCCGCGGGGACAGGGCGAACGAGCAGTACTTC	CASRGDRANEQYF
TRBV6-1	-	TRBD2	TRBJ2-3	TGTGCCAGCAGTGAAACAAAAGGTAGCGGGGACGATACGCAGTATTTT	CASSETKGSGDDTQYF
TRBV14	-	-	TRBJ1-1	TGTGCCAGCAGCCAAGATCGACTTACTGAAGCTTTCTTT	CASSQDRLTEAFF
TRBV24-1	-	TRBD1	TRBJ2-1	TGTGCCACCGCGACCGGGACAGGGGTGACCTACAATGAGCAGTTCTTC	CATATGTGVTYNEQFF
TRBV27	-	TRBD1	TRBJ1-2	TGTGCCAGCAGTCTCAGGGGGAACTATGGCTACACCTTC	CASSLRGNYGYTF
TRBV20-1	-	TRBD2	TRBJ2-5	TGCAGTGCTAGTCGGCGGGAGAACTTCCAAGAGACCCAGTACTTC	CSASRRENFQETQYF
TRBV7-8	-	-	TRBJ1-1	TGTGCCACCGCGGGACTCACCGTCGGCGCTTTCTTT	CATAGLTVGAFF
TRBV28	-	-	TRBJ1-5	TGTGCCAGCAGGACCGGGGGAGGGGGGGATAGCAATCAGCCCCAGCATTTT	CASRTGGGGDSNQPQHF
TRBV10-3	-	TRBD1	TRBJ2-7	TGTGCCATCAGTATGAACAGGGGCGAGCAGTACTTC	CAISMNRGEQYF
TRBV6-6	-	-	TRBJ1-3	TGTGCCAGCAGTGACAGCTCTGGAAACACCATATATTTT	CASSDSSGNTIYF
TRBV7-3	-	-	TRBJ2-2	TGTGCCAGCAGCGAGGGGAGCACCGGGGAGCTGTTTTTT	CASSEGSTGELFF
TRBV27	-	-	TRBJ1-3	TGTGCCAGCAGTTTTTCGCTAGGGGGAGGAAACACCATATATTTT	CASSFSLGGGNTIYF
TRBV30	-	-	TRBJ2-1	TGTGCCTGGAGCGCGGGAACTCTGAATGAGCAGTTCTTC	CAWSAGTLNEQFF
TRBV10-3	once	TRBD1	TRBJ1-2	TGTACCATCAGCCTAACAGGGGGTAACTATGGCTACACCTTC	CTISLTGGNYGYTF
TRBV11-2	-	TRBD2	TRBJ2-1	TGTGCCAGCGGTCAATCGACTAGCGGGGTGGGTGAGCAGTTCTTC	CASGQSTSGVGEQFF
TRBV2	-	-	TRBJ1-2	TGCGGTTCAGGCGGCGATAGTGGCTACACCTTC	CGSGGDSGYTF
TRBV2	-	-	TRBJ2-5	TGTGCCAGCAGTGAAAGTGTAGGCTCGAGGGCTGAGACCCAGTACTTC	CASSESVGSRAETQYF
TRBV25-1	-	-	TRBJ1-1	TGTGCCAGCAGTGAAGAGGGGAGGAACACTGAAGCTTTCTTT	CASSEEGRNTEAFF
TRBV30	once	-	TRBJ1-1	TGTGCCTGGTGGAATACAGGAAACACTGAAGCTTTCTTT	CAWWNTGNTEAFF
TRBV6-1	-	-	TRBJ2-3	TGTGCCAGCAGTGCCCAGGGGGGATTAGCGGGAGATACGCAGTATTTT	CASSAQGGLAGDTQYF
TRBV5-1	-	-	TRBJ2-7	TGCGCCAGCAGCCCATGGGAAGACCAAGGCTACGAGCAGTACTTC	CASSPWEDQGYEQYF
TRBV21-1	-	-	TRBJ2-5	TGTGCCAGCAGCAAATGGGCCGTGGCTAGCGGGAGAGAGGGGGTTGGAGAGACCCAGTACTTC	CASSKWAVASGREGVGETQYF
TRBV15	-	TRBD2	TRBJ2-7	TGTGCCACCAGCCCCTTTTCGACTAGCGGATTCTCCTACGAGCAGTACTTC	CATSPFSTSGFSYEQYF
TRBV5-1	-	-	TRBJ2-7	TGCGCCAGCAGAGGTCTGGGGGATGCCTACGAGCAGTACTTC	CASRGLGDAYEQYF
TRBV10-3	-	TRBD1	TRBJ1-1	TGTGCCATCAGTACACCGGGACAGGGGAACACTGAAGCTTTCTTT	CAISTPGQGNTEAFF